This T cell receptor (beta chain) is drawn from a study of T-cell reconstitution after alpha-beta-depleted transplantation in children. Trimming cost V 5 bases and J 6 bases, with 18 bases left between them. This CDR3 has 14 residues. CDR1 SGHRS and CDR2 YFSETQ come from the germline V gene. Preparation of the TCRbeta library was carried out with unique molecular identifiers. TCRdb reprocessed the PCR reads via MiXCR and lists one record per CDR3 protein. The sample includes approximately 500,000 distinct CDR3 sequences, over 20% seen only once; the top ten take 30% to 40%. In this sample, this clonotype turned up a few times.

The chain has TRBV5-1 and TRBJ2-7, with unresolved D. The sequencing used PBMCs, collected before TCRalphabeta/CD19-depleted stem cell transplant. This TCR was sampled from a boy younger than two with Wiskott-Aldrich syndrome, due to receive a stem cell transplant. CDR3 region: CASRLAASSSEQYF. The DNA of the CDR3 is TGCGCCAGCAGGCTGGCGGCGTCTTCAAGCGAGCAGTACTTC.